This T cell receptor beta chain was identified during a study of T cells after yellow fever vaccination. Study in general: The SMART-Seq v4 Ultra Low Input method served to prepare the low-cell-number fractions.

Concerning this clonotype itself: Its target is not known.

5'RACE template switching added a universal primer site and UMIs to TCR cDNA. TCRdb re-called the 5' RACE reads with MiXCR, one entry per CDR3 protein. This table holds fewer than 400,000 distinct CDR3 sequences, over 5% found once. V was pared by 4 bases and J by 4 bases, with 8 bases between. CDR3 length: 14 residues. Germline assignment: CDR1 LNHNV and CDR2 YYDKDF (reference sequence). General observations from the study: It was the secondary response that reached its peak faster, day 5 versus 15, but it was weaker. The booster saw the reappearance of most primary-vaccination clones (nearly 98% CD4, 80% to 90% CD8).

The rearrangement uses TRBV15 and TRBJ2-6, with D possibly being TRBD1 (5 bases). The TCR originated in a man aged 30 to 45 who received the YFV17D yellow fever vaccine. Sequences were derived from PBMCs, sampled 5 days after the yellow fever booster vaccination. As DNA, the CDR3 is TGTGCCACCAGCATAAGACAGGGGGCCAACGTCCTGACTTTC. It yields the protein CATSIRQGANVLTF.